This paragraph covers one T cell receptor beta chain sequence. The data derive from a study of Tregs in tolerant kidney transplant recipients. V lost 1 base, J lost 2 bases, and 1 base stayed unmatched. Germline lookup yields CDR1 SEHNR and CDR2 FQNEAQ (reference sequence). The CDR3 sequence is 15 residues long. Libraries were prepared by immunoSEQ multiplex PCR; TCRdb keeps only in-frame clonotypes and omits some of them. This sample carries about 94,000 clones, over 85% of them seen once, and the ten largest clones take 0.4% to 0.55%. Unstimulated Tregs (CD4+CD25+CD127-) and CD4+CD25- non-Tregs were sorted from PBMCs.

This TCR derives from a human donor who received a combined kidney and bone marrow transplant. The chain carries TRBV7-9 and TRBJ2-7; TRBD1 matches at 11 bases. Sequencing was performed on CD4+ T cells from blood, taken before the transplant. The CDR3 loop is CASSLGTGGPYEQYF. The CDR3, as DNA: TGTGCCAGCAGCTTAGGGACAGGGGGCCCCTACGAGCAGTACTTC.